This T cell receptor (beta chain) originates from a study of CD8 T cells in ankylosing spondylitis. Study findings and constraints: For ankylosing spondylitis blood, a TCR beta motif of seven to nine highly homologous variants appeared characteristic.

V gave up 3 bases and J gave up 3 bases; unmatched junction bases: 6. Germline V gives CDR1 DFQATT, CDR2 SNEGSKA (reference sequence). The CDR3 loop spans 14 amino acids. As concerns this clonotype: The antigen is not known.

TCRdb re-derived calls from the 5' RACE reads in MiXCR, one entry per CDR3 protein. The sample carries fewer than 650,000 distinct CDR3 sequences, about 13% recorded once. The chain employs TRBV20-1 and TRBJ1-1, with TRBD1 matching over 8 bases. This TCR was recovered from a male donor with ankylosing spondylitis. Sequencing was performed on blood, either unsorted or a sorted T cell fraction (not recorded which). CDR3 amino acids: CSARKQGAHTEAFF. The CDR3 DNA sequence: TGCAGTGCTAGGAAGCAGGGGGCGCACACTGAAGCTTTCTTT.